This T cell receptor beta chain was sequenced in a study of T cell changes during pregnancy in multiple sclerosis. The CDR3 spans 15 residues. Germline values: CDR1 MNHEY, CDR2 SVGAGI. Deletions cut 0 bases from V and 1 base from J, with 9 bases between. Generated by immunoSEQ multiplex PCR, the TCRdb table keeps only in-frame clones and is missing some. The sample includes roughly 25,000 clones, around nine tenths of them seen just once. Sequences were derived from CD8+ T cells from peripheral blood mononuclear cells, sampled in the first trimester of pregnancy. V gene TRBV6-5 combines with J gene TRBJ1-2, with no clear D. This TCR was sampled from a female donor in good health, enrolled as a control in a pregnancy study. CDR3 in DNA: TGTGCCAGCAGTTACTCGTCGGGGTATAACTATGGCTACACCTTC. Encoded protein: CASSYSSGYNYGYTF.